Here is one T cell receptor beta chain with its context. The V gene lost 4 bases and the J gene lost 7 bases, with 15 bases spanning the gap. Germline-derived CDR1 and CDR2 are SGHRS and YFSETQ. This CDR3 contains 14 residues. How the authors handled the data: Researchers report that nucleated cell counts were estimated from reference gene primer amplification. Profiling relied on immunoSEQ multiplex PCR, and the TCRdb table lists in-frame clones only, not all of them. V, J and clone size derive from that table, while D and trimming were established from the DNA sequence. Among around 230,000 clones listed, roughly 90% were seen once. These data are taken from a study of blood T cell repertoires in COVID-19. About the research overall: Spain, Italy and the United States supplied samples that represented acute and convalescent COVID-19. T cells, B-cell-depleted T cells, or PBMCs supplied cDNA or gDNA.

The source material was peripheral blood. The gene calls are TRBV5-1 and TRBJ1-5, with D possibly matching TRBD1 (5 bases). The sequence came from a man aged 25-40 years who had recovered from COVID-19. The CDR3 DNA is TGCGCCAGCAGCCCTGGGGGGGAAGGGCAGCCCCAGCATTTT. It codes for CASSPGGEGQPQHF.